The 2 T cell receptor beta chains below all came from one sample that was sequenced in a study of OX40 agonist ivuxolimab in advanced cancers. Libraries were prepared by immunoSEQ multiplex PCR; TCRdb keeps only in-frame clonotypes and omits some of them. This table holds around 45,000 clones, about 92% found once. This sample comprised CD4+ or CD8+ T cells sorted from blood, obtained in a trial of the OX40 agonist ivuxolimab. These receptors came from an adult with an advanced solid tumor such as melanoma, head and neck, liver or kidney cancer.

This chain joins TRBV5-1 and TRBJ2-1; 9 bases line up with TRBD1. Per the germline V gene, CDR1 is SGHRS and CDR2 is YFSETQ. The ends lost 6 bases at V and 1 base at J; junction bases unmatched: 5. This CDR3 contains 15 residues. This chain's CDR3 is CASTPGQGSYNEQFF. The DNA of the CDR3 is TGCGCCAGCACCCCGGGACAGGGTTCCTACAATGAGCAGTTCTTC. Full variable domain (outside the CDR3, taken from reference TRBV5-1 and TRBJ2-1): KAGVTQTPRYLIKTRGQQVTLSCSPISGHRSVSWYQQTPGQGLQFLFEYFSETQRNKGNFPGRFSGRQFSNSRSEMNVSTLELGDSALYLCASTPGQGSYNEQFFGPGTRLTVL.

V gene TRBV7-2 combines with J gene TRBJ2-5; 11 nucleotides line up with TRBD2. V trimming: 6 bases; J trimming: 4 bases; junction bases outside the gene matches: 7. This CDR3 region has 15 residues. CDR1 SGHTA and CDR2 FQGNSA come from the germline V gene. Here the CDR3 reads CASRDTGTSGETQYF. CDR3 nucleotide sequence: TGTGCCAGCAGGGACACCGGGACTAGCGGAGAGACCCAGTACTTC. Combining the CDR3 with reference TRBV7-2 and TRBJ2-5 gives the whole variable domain GAGVSQSPSNKVTEKGKDVELRCDPISGHTALYWYRQSLGQGLEFLIYFQGNSAPDKSGLPSDRFSAERTGGSVSTLTIQRTQQEDSAVYLCASRDTGTSGETQYFGPGTRLLVL.